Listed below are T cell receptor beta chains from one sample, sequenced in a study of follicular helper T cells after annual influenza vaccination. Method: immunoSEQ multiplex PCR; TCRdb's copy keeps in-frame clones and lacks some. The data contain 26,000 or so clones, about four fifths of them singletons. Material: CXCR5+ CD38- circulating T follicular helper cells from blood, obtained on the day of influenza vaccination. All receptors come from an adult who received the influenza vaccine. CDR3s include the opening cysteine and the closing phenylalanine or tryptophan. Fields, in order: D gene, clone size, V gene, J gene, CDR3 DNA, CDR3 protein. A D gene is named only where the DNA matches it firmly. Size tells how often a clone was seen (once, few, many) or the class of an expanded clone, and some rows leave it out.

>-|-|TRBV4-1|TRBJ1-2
TGCGCCAGCAGCCAAGCTGGGGGCGCCTCCTTC
CASSQAGGASF
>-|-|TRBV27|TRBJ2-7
TGTGCCAGCAGTTCCCGTGGAGCAGGGGTCAACGAGCAGTACTTC
CASSSRGAGVNEQYF
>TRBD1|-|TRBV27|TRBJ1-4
TGTGCCAGCAGTCCCCAGGGGCGAACAGGGGGAGGGGGTGAAAAACTGTTTTTT
CASSPQGRTGGGGEKLFF
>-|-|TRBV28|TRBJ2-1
TGTGCCAGCAGTTTAAAGGGGCGGATATACAATGAGCAGTTCTTC
CASSLKGRIYNEQFF
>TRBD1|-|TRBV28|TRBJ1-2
TGTGCCAGCAGTACCCCCGGGACAGTACTCTCTGGCTACACCTTC
CASSTPGTVLSGYTF
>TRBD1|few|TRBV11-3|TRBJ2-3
TGTGCCAGCAGCTCCCGGACAGGGATTAACACAGATACGCAGTATTTT
CASSSRTGINTDTQYF
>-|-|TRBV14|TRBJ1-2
TGTGCCAGCAGCCAAGTTATTTCCCCGAACTATGGCTACACCTTC
CASSQVISPNYGYTF
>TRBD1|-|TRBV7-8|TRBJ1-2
TGTGCCAGCAGCTTAGAGGGCAGGGGGTATGGCTACACCTTC
CASSLEGRGYGYTF
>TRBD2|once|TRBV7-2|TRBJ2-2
TGTGCCAGCAGCTTAGAAGGGCTAGCGGGAGCCTCCGGAGGGGAGCTGTTTTTT
CASSLEGLAGASGGELFF
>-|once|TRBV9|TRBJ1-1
TGTGCCAGCAGCGCCTACCTAGAGAACACTGAAGCTTTCTTT
CASSAYLENTEAFF
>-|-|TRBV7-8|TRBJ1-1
TGTGCCAGCAGATACAGCCTAAACACTGAAGCTTTCTTT
CASRYSLNTEAFF
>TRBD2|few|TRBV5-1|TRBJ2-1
TGCGCCAGCAGCCCCGGGACTAGTATCAATGAGCAGTTCTTC
CASSPGTSINEQFF
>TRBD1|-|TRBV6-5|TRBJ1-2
TGTGCCAGCGCCAGGAGACAGGGGGGGGGCTACACCTTC
CASARRQGGGYTF
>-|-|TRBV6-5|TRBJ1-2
TGTGCCAGCAGCCAGGCCGAAGGCTACACCTTC
CASSQAEGYTF
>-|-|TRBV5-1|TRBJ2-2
TGCGCCAGCAGTACCGACAGGTCTATCTCCGGGGAGCTGTTTTTT
CASSTDRSISGELFF
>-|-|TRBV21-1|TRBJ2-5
TGTGCCAGCTGTGGTAGATGGGAGACCCAGTACTTC
CASCGRWETQYF
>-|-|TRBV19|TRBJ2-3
TGTGCCAGTAGTATTTCTTCCCCTACCGGGGATACGCAGTATTTT
CASSISSPTGDTQYF
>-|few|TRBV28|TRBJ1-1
TGTGCCAGCAGCCACCGGAGGAACGCTTTCTTT
CASSHRRNAFF
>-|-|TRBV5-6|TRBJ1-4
TGTGCCAGCAGCTCGTCCCGGGAAGGGGGTCAAAAACTGTTTTTT
CASSSSREGGQKLFF
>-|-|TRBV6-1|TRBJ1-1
TGTGCCAGCAGGCCAATTTTAAGCTTGAACACTGAAGCTTTCTTT
CASRPILSLNTEAFF
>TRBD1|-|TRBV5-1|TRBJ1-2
TGCGCCAGCAGCGGGACAGGGGTCTGGGGCTACACCTTC
CASSGTGVWGYTF
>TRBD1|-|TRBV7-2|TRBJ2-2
TGTGCCAGCAGCTCTACGACAGGGATCACCGGGGAGCTGTTTTTT
CASSSTTGITGELFF
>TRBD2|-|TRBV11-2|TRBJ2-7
TGTGCCAGCAGCTTGTTGGCGGGAGGGCCGTACGAGCAGTACTTC
CASSLLAGGPYEQYF
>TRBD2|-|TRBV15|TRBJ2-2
TGTGCCACCAGCAGAGCGGGGCGAGGGACTAGCGGGAGGAACACCGGGGAGCTGTTTTTT
CATSRAGRGTSGRNTGELFF
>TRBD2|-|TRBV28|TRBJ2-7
TGTGCCAGCAGTTTGACTAGCGGGACCTACGAGCAGTACTTC
CASSLTSGTYEQYF
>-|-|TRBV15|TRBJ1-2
TGTGCCACCAGCAGAGATGGGGATAGACTAAACTATGGCTACACCTTC
CATSRDGDRLNYGYTF
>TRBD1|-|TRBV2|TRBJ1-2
TGTGCCAGCAGCGCGGTGACAGGGGAGCGCTACACCTTC
CASSAVTGERYTF
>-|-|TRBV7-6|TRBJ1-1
TGTGCCAGCAGCTTATCAGGGGCAAACACTGAAGCTTTCTTT
CASSLSGANTEAFF
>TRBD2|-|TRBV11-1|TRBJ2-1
TGTGCCAGCAGCTTAGCGCGAGCGGGAGGAGGTGAGCAGTTCTTC
CASSLARAGGGEQFF